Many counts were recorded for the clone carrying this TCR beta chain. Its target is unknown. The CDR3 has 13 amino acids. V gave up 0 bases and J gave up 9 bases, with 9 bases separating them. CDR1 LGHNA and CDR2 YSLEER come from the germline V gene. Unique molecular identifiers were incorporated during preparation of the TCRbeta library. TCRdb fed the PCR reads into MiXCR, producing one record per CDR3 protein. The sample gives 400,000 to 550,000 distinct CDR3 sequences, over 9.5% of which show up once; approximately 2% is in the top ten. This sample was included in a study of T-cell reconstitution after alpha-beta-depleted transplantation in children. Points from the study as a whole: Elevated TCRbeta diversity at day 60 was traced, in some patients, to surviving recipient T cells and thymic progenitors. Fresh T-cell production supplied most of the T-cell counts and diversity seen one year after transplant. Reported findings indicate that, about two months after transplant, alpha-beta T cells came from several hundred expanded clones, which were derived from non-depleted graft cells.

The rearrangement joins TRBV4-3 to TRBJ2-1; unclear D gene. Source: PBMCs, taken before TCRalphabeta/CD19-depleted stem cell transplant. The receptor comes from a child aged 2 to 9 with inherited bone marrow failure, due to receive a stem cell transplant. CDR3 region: CASSQDQRSEQFF. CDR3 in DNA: TGCGCCAGCAGCCAAGATCAACGGAGTGAGCAGTTCTTC.